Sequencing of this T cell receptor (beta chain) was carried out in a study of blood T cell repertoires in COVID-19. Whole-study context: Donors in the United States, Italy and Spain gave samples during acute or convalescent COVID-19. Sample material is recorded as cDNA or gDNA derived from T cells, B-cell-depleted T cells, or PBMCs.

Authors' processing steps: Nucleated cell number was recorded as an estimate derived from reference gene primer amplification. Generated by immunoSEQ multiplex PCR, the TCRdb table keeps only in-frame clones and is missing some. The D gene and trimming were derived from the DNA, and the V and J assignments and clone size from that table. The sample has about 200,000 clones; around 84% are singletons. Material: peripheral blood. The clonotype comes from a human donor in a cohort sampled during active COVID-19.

The CDR3 DNA sequence: TGTGCCAGCATTTTCGGACAGGGAGGTCAGCCCCAGCATTTT. Amino acids: CASIFGQGGQPQHF. V and J are TRBV6-5 and TRBJ1-5; 8 bases line up with TRBD1. The germline CDR1 and CDR2 sequences are MNHEY and SVGAGI. The CDR3 is 14 amino acids. V lost 7 bases to trimming and J lost 6 bases; unmatched junction nucleotides: 8.